This T cell receptor (beta chain) derives from a study of blood T cell repertoires in COVID-19. TCRdb's table, derived via immunoSEQ multiplex PCR, lists solely in-frame clones and lacks some. Of under 450,000 clones listed, around 84% are singletons. Germline assignment: CDR1 MNHEY and CDR2 SMNVEV (reference sequence). V was pared by 3 bases and J by 9 bases, with 6 bases between. The CDR3 covers 11 residues. The chain couples TRBV27 to TRBJ2-1, with a possible D match to TRBD2 (5 bases). The receptor was isolated from a human donor with acute or convalescent COVID-19. The donor label of this sample is uncertain. The sample taken for sequencing was peripheral blood. CDR3 in DNA: TGTGCCAGCAGTTTTGCGGGTGAGCAGTTCTTC. Protein product: CASSFAGEQFF.